The entry that follows covers one T cell receptor (beta chain) sequence. Generated by immunoSEQ multiplex PCR, the TCRdb table keeps only in-frame clones and is missing some. The sample carries approximately 67,000 clones, 75% to 90% recorded once. The sample comes from a study of blood T cell repertoires in COVID-19. Overall study context: Material from acute and convalescent COVID-19 was sourced from the United States, Italy and Spain.

The specimen sequenced was peripheral blood. This clonotype was sampled from a man in his fifties or sixties with active COVID-19.

CDR3 amino acids: CASSRTSGLAGQETQYF. Written as DNA, the CDR3 is TGTGCCAGCTCACGGACGTCAGGGCTAGCGGGCCAAGAGACCCAGTACTTC. V usage is TRBV18 and J usage is TRBJ2-5; 8 nucleotides agree with TRBD2. CDR1 is KGHSH, CDR2 LQKENI, per germline. The CDR3 loop spans 17 amino acids. The V and J ends lost 4 bases and 1 base, in that order; junction bases with no gene match: 11.